This T cell receptor (beta chain) was profiled in a study of blood T cell repertoires in COVID-19. This clone appeared once. The table came from immunoSEQ multiplex PCR; TCRdb's copy has only in-frame clones and leaves some out. The sample includes a few hundred thousand clones, 85% to 90% of them seen just once. With 6 bases clipped from V and 8 bases from J, the junction kept 9 bases outside the gene matches. Germline values: CDR1 MDHEN, CDR2 SYDVKM. The CDR3 is made up of 14 amino acids. J is TRBJ1-4 and V is TRBV28; 7 nucleotides agree with TRBD1. Sequences were obtained from peripheral blood. This receptor was taken from a woman aged 25 to 45 with COVID-19, enrolled during active disease. CDR3 residues: CASSLTGIQEKLFF. In DNA form, the CDR3 reads TGTGCCAGCAGCTTGACAGGGATCCAGGAAAAACTGTTTTTT.